These T cell receptor beta chains were read from a single sample in a study of technical replicates of blood from several donors. Some clones are missing from TCRdb's copy, which holds only in-frame ones; the method was immunoSEQ multiplex PCR. This table holds approximately 70,000 clones, around 95% found once. Sequencing used T cells isolated from PBMCs. The receptors shown here come from a human donor in good health. CDR3s include the opening cysteine and the closing phenylalanine or tryptophan. A D gene is named only where the DNA matches it firmly. The size field is filled for only some rows; it gives once, few, many or a size class.

TRBV5-1	-	TRBD2	14	TRBJ2-7	TGCGCCAGCAGCTCTGGACTAGCGGGCTCGAGTGAGTACTTC	CASSSGLAGSSEYF
TRBV28	-	-	13	TRBJ2-7	TGTGCCAGCAGTTTAGGCCAGGGCATACAGCAGTACTTC	CASSLGQGIQQYF
TRBV6-4	-	TRBD2	14	TRBJ2-3	TGTGCCAGCGGTAGCGGGAGTGTCACAGATACGCAGTATTTT	CASGSGSVTDTQYF
TRBV6-5	-	TRBD1	12	TRBJ1-1	TGTGCCAGCAGTTTTTCGACAGGGGGTGCTTTCTTT	CASSFSTGGAFF
TRBV7-2	-	TRBD2	14	TRBJ2-7	TGTGCCAGCAGCCTAGAGCGGGAGATCTACGAGCAGTACTTC	CASSLEREIYEQYF
TRBV27	-	TRBD1	17	TRBJ2-7	TGTGCCAGCAGTTTAAGAACTGGGACAGGGGGGCCCTACGAGCAGTACTTC	CASSLRTGTGGPYEQYF
TRBV11-3	-	-	12	TRBJ2-7	TGTGCCAGCAGCTTGCGAAGGAGGGAAGAGTACTTC	CASSLRRREEYF
TRBV2	-	TRBD2	16	TRBJ2-7	TGTGCCAGCACAGTGACTAGCGAGCAAACAACCTACGAGCAGTACTTC	CASTVTSEQTTYEQYF
TRBV28	few	-	15	TRBJ2-2	TGTGCCAGCGGGCTCGACGGAACGAACACCGGGGAGCTGTTTTTT	CASGLDGTNTGELFF
TRBV4-3	-	-	14	TRBJ2-2	TGCGCCAGCAGCCAATACAGGGAAGTCGGGGAGCTGTTTTTT	CASSQYREVGELFF